This T cell receptor (beta chain) was retrieved from a study of Ad26.COV2.S vaccination and SARS-CoV-2 variants. The CDR3 is 13 amino acids. CDR1 is SGDLS, CDR2 YYNGEE, per germline. Trimming cost V 0 bases and J 4 bases, with 6 bases left between them. Specified treatment: about 20 received Ad26.COV2.S at low or high dose, single or two shots; roughly 5 received placebo; per-sample allocation not given. The samples date from day 63 after the first vaccine or placebo injection. Boston provided a donor who was an adult aged 18-55 years. Participants' vaccine, an Ad26 vector, delivered Wuhan-strain SARS-CoV-2 spike. Clones were sequenced by immunoSEQ multiplex PCR, and TCRdb holds only the in-frame ones, with some missing. The sample includes about 440,000 clones, roughly 91% of them seen just once.

The clonotype originates from a person between 18 and 65 years old who received the Ad26.COV2.S COVID-19 vaccine or a placebo. The chain couples TRBV9 to TRBJ2-3; a possible D gene is TRBD2 (6 bases). The material sequenced was peripheral blood, taken in a trial of Ad26.COV2.S vaccine versus placebo. The CDR3 reads CASSVGLADTQYF. CDR3 DNA sequence: TGTGCCAGCAGCGTAGGACTAGCAGATACGCAGTATTTT.